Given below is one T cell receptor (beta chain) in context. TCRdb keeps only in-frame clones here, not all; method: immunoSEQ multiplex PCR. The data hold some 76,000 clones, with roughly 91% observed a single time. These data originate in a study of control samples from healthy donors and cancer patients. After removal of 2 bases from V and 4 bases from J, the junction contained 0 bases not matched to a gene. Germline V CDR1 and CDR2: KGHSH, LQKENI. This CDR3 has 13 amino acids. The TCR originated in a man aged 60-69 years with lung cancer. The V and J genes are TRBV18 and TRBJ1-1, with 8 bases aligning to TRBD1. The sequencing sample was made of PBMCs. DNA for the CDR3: TGTGCCAGCTCACCAACAGGGGGCACTGAAGCTTTCTTT. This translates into CASSPTGGTEAFF.